A single T cell receptor beta chain is shown here with its context. Sequencing used immunoSEQ multiplex PCR; TCRdb keeps in-frame clones, though not all of them. The repertoire holds fewer than 25,000 clones, with more than 70% as singletons. The sample belongs to a study of control samples from healthy donors and cancer patients. The CDR3 sequence is 16 residues long. The V and J ends lost 3 bases and 4 bases, in that order; junction bases with no gene match: 7. Germline CDR1 is DFQATT and CDR2 is SNEGSKA (reference sequence). The specimen sequenced was PBMCs. This receptor was obtained from a woman aged 55-69 years with head and neck cancer. V is TRBV20-1 and J is TRBJ1-3, with 12 bases lining up with TRBD1. CDR3 residues: CSASPPGQGAGNTIYF. The CDR3 DNA reads as TGCAGTGCTAGTCCTCCGGGACAGGGGGCGGGAAACACCATATATTTT.